These T cell receptor beta chains were read from a single sample in a study of regulatory T cells in long-lasting Graves disease. TCRdb passed the multiplex PCR reads through MiXCR, listing each CDR3 protein once. The table has around 500,000 distinct CDR3 sequences, about 16% seen once. These data were also reused for a study on T cells in Graves' hyperthyroidism and ophthalmopathy.

The sequenced sample was peripheral blood mononuclear cells (PBMCs), obtained at new diagnosis, from a patient treated with antithyroid drugs. Receptor source: a woman aged 40-60 years with Graves disease. The CDR3 runs from the conserved cysteine through the conserved F or W. The D gene is left open where the match is weak.

D,J,V,CDR3
TRBD2,TRBJ2-1,TRBV7-2,CASGLVSGLEGNEQFF
TRBD2,TRBJ2-2,TRBV2,CVSSGGGTGELFF
-,TRBJ2-1,TRBV29-1,CSVGRNGRNEQFF
TRBD1,TRBJ1-3,TRBV28,CASSLPEQGAGNTIYF
-,TRBJ2-2,TRBV3-1,CASSRSRGPGELFF
-,TRBJ1-1,TRBV18,CATSPNTEAFF
-,TRBJ2-4,TRBV11-2,CASSLGPSNIQYF
-,TRBJ2-3,TRBV3-1,CASSQDPGTRTQYF
-,TRBJ2-1,TRBV7-6,CASSLMVSNEQFF
TRBD1,TRBJ1-6,TRBV10-3,CAISEGQGGNSPLHF
TRBD1,TRBJ1-3,TRBV12-3/TRBV12-4,CATADRGGITIYF
TRBD1,TRBJ2-7,TRBV13,CASSSIRDRGSYEQYF
-,TRBJ1-4,TRBV3-1,CASSQEGSGGSGKLFF
-,TRBJ1-1,TRBV4-1,CASASTKGTEAFF
-,TRBJ2-3,TRBV7-6,CASSLLMGGITDTQYF
-,TRBJ2-7,TRBV6-2/TRBV6-3,CASSRPSYEQYF
-,TRBJ1-2,TRBV28,CASSIPGRLNYGYTF
-,TRBJ2-1,TRBV2,CASSRDEANEQFF
TRBD1,TRBJ2-5,TRBV28,CASSPWGQGRQETQYF
-,TRBJ2-5,TRBV6-9,CASSYRPGEYQETQYF
-,TRBJ2-5,TRBV13,CASSLGRQETQYF
TRBD1,TRBJ1-6,TRBV19,CASSIEVDRGVPLHF
-,TRBJ1-2,TRBV15,CATSRGKANYGYTF
-,TRBJ1-1,TRBV29-1,CSLLRGEGTEAFF
TRBD2,TRBJ2-5,TRBV3-1,CASSRLAGGLTETQYF
-,TRBJ2-5,TRBV28,CASSRRSQETQYF
-,TRBJ2-7,TRBV7-9,CASSGRTPSYEQYF
-,TRBJ2-1,TRBV11-3,CASSLDLGQEYNEQFF